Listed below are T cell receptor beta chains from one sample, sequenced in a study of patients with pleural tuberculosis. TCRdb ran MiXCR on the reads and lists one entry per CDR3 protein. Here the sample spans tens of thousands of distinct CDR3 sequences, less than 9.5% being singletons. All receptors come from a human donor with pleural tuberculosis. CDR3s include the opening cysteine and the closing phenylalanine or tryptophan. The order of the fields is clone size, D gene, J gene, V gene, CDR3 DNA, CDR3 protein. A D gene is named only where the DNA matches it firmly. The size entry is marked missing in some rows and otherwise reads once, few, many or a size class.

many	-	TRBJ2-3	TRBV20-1	TGCAGTGCTAGAGCACCCTGGGGGGAAAGCACAGATACGCAGTATTTT	CSARAPWGESTDTQYF
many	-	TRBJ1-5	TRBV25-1	TGTGCCAGCACGTCCCCTCGAGGGACCCAGCATTTT	CASTSPRGTQHF
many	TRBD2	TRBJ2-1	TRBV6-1	TGTGCCAGCAGTGAAGGACTAGCTACTAACAATGAGCAGTTCTTC	CASSEGLATNNEQFF
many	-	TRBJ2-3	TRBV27	TGTGCCAGCAGCCGATGGGGGAGCTCGGATACGCAGTATTTT	CASSRWGSSDTQYF
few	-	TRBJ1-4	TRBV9	TGTGCCAGCAGCGTAGATCAGGGAACCCGAACGAAACTGTTTTTT	CASSVDQGTRTKLFF
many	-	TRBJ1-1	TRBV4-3	TGCGCCAGCAGCCAAGAGATAGGGGGAACTGAAGCTTTCTTT	CASSQEIGGTEAFF
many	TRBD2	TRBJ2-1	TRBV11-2	TGTGCCAGCAGCCCGGGACTAGTAATGGGTGAGCAGTTCTTC	CASSPGLVMGEQFF
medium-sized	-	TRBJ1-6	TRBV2	TGTGCCAGCAGTGAAGCTAACAGGGTTTGGGATTCACCCCTCCACTTT	CASSEANRVWDSPLHF
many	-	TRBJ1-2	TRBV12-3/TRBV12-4	TGTGCCAGCAGTCCTCCGGGGAGGACTAACTATGGCTACACCTTC	CASSPPGRTNYGYTF
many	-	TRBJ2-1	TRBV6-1	TGTGCCAGCTCGAGGCTAAACAATGAGCAGTTCTTC	CASSRLNNEQFF
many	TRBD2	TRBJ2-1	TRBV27	TGTGCCAGCAATACCGGGACTAGCGGATACAATGAGCAGTTCTTC	CASNTGTSGYNEQFF
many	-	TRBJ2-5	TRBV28	TGTGCCAGCAAAATGGAGACCCAGTACTTC	CASKMETQYF
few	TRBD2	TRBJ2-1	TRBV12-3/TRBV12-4	TGTGCCAGCAGCCCCGGACTAGTAAATGAGCAGTTCTTC	CASSPGLVNEQFF
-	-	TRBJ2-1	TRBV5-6	TGTGCCAGCAGCTTGGGGCCGGCGGAGCAGTTCTTC	CASSLGPAEQFF
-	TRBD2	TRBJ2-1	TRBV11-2	TGTGCCAGCACCCTCGGGACTAGCGGCTACAATGAGCAATTCTTC	CASTLGTSGYNEQFF
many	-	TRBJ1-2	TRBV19	TGTGCCAGTAGTCACGGCAGCCCCGCGGGCTACACCTTC	CASSHGSPAGYTF
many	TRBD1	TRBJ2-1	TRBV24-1	TGTGCCACCAGACAGGGGGCTGGCAATGAGCAGTTCTTC	CATRQGAGNEQFF
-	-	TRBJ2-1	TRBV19	TGTGCCAGTAGTACAGGGGACAATGAGCAGTTCTTC	CASSTGDNEQFF
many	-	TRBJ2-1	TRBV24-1	TGTGCCACCAGTGATCGGGACAATGAGCAGTTCTTC	CATSDRDNEQFF
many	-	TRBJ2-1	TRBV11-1	TGTGCCAGCAGCTTAGGAGGGGTGGGGCCCTACAATGAGCAGTTCTTC	CASSLGGVGPYNEQFF
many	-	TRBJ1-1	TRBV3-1	TGTGCCAGCGGAACACAGGGAGACACTGAAGCTTTCTTT	CASGTQGDTEAFF
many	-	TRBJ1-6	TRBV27	TGTGCCAGCAGGTCTCAAGGGGGCTATAATTCACCCCTCCACTTT	CASRSQGGYNSPLHF
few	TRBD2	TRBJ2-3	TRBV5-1	TGCGCCAGCAGCTACGCCGGGACTAGCTTCGCAGATACGCAGTATTTT	CASSYAGTSFADTQYF
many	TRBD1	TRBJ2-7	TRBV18	TGTGCCAGCTCACCGGGACAGGATAGCGAGCAGTACTTC	CASSPGQDSEQYF
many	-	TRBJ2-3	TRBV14	TGTGCCAGCAGCCCTTTAGGAGTGGATACGCAGTATTTT	CASSPLGVDTQYF
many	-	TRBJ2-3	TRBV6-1	TGTGCCAGCAGGGGCCCCGGGAAGGAGCAGTATTTT	CASRGPGKEQYF
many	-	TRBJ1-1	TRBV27	TGTGCCAGCAGTTGGCGGATGGACACTGAAGCTTTCTTT	CASSWRMDTEAFF
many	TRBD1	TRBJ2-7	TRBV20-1	TGCAGTGCGTGGACAGGCGACTCCTACGAGCAGTACTTC	CSAWTGDSYEQYF
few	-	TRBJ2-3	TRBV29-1	TGCAGCGTTGACAGGACGGGGAGGAGCACAGATACGCAGTATTTT	CSVDRTGRSTDTQYF
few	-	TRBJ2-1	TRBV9	TGTGCCAGCAGCGTAGAGAATGGCAACAATGAGCAGTTCTTC	CASSVENGNNEQFF
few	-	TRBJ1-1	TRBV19	TGTGCCAGTAGTATGAGAGGGGACCGGATGAACACTGAAGCTTTCTTT	CASSMRGDRMNTEAFF
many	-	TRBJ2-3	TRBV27	TGTGCCAGCAGTTGGGCCCCTTTCCCCACAGATACGCAGTATTTT	CASSWAPFPTDTQYF
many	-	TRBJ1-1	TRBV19	TGTGCCAGTAGTATTCGCTTTGGGGACTGGAACACTGAAGCTTTCTTT	CASSIRFGDWNTEAFF
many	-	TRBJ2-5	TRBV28	TGTGCCAGCAGTTCCGGACTGGGACGGGGGACCCAGTACTTC	CASSSGLGRGTQYF
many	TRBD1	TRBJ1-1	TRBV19	TGTGCCAGCAGCCCCCCGGGGACAGCAAACACTGAAGCTTTCTTT	CASSPPGTANTEAFF
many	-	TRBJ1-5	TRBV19	TGTGCCAGTAGTATCCGCAGAGGCAGCAATCAGCCCCAGCATTTT	CASSIRRGSNQPQHF
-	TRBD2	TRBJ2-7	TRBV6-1	TGTGCCAGCAGTGGGGGACTAGCGGGGAACTACGAGCAGTACTTC	CASSGGLAGNYEQYF
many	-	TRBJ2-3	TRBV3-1	TGTGCCAGCAGCCCTCGCACAGATACGCAGTATTTT	CASSPRTDTQYF
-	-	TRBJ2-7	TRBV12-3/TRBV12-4	TGTGCCAGCAGTTTACACGGGAGCTCCTACGAGCAGTACTTC	CASSLHGSSYEQYF
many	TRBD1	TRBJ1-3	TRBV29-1	TGCAGCGTGGGACAGGGAGCAGGAAACACCATATATTTT	CSVGQGAGNTIYF
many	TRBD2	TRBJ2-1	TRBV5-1	TGCGCCAGCAGCCACGTAGCGGGAGCGGGGTACAATGAGCAGTTCTTC	CASSHVAGAGYNEQFF
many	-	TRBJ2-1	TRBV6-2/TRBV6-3	TGTGCCAGCAGTTACCTGGGACTGGAGCAGTTCTTC	CASSYLGLEQFF
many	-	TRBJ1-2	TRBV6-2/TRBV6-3	TGTGCCAGCAGTAAAAACCTCTATGGCTACACCTTC	CASSKNLYGYTF
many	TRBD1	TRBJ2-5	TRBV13	TGTGCCAGCAGCTCGTCACAGGGGGCAGAGACCCAGTACTTC	CASSSSQGAETQYF
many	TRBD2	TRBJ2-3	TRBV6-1	TGTGCCAGCAGTAAAACTGGGACTAGCGGCCCAGATACGCAGTATTTT	CASSKTGTSGPDTQYF
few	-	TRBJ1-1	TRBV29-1	TGCAGCGTTCCACCAAAACAGGGTACTGAAGCTTTCTTT	CSVPPKQGTEAFF